The TCR beta chain described here comes from a study of cytomegalovirus exposure and HLA in healthy donors (dated by TCRdb to about 2017). The study in broad terms: An earlier analysis of approximately 640 of the donors reported 250 to 350 Gb of sequence data and 100 million to 140 million unique TCR beta sequences from about 200 million T cells. Using immunosequencing, the study profiled T cell repertoires from roughly 650 subjects and related those repertoires to cytomegalovirus serostatus. The study combined high-throughput TCR immunosequencing, statistical association of individual TCRs with disease status, and machine learning to predict cytomegalovirus infection status. An earlier analysis of fewer than 750 of the donors used high-throughput TCR beta sequencing to judge whether each TCR beta V gene segment behaved as functional or pseudogenic. The number of typed donors differed by locus: 629-630 for A, B, C, DRB1 and DQB1; 522 for DQA1; 600 to 610 for DPA1; and around 470 for DPB1. The aim of the study was to test whether cataloging public T cell receptors could identify signatures of past pathogen exposure. HLA typing included class I and class II loci at four-digit resolution. Because of strong linkage in the cohort, four or five DR-DQ haplotypes were treated as single units for association and clustering. About 310 gigabases of sequencing data and tens of millions of unique TCR sequences were included in an early release covering 500 to 750 HLA-typed donors. Alongside the repertoire data, information on donor age, sex, ethnicity and CMV serostatus was compiled. Of the roughly 400 genotyped donors, less than 85% were placed in the genetic ancestry cluster associated with self-reported Caucasian donors. Genome-wide SNP genotypes for about 55% of the 666 donors were used in a later genetic analysis, which treated that subset as a discovery cohort. All discovery cohort repertoires had been generated on a single sequencing platform. Rather than using new phenotypic data, the later analysis identified candidate immune exposures from TCR beta sequences and from how often those sequences occurred across donors. Besides the first cohort of under 700 subjects, a separate validation cohort made up of roughly 120 different subjects was used. In a later analysis, previously published TCR beta repertoires from some 640 donors were re-analyzed and high-resolution HLA genotyping was added so that TCR occurrence patterns could be studied. On average, 235,054 unique TCR beta nucleotide sequences were sequenced per donor among a few hundred genotyped donors of the cohort, with roughly 18% of those sequences being non-productive. What the research found in general, with its limitations: The study listed over 150 TCR beta chains as associated with cytomegalovirus. In a later genetic analysis, a missense DCLRE1C variant was associated with V-gene and J-gene trimming of TCR beta chains, and the association was replicated in an independent cohort. While some public TCRs were present in many individuals, most TCR sequences turned up only very rarely across donors. At a false discovery rate of 0.05, a later analysis linked some 17,000 TCR beta sequences to specific HLA alleles. In vitro tests confirmed that a few of the cytomegalovirus-associated TCR beta chains recognize cytomegalovirus antigens. Presence/absence analyses assumed roughly uniform sequencing depth across donors, an assumption that may not hold. A group of highly shared sequence variants was considered likely to be a technical artifact of the sequencing pipeline. Compared with the roughly 720-donor mean, donors in an Asian-associated ancestry cluster had fewer N-insertions in productive TCRs, according to a later genetic analysis. In a later analysis, TCR association rates were found to vary across HLA loci, with the most associated TCRs seen for DRB1 alleles and the fewest for HLA-C alleles. When HLA alleles, especially DR and DQ, strongly co-occurred, attributing TCR associations to individual alleles was difficult. In a later analysis, HLA-associated TCR beta chains showed more clonal expansion and lower generation probabilities than non-associated chains that were equally common. HLA typing was unavailable for some donors at each locus, so association tests used only the typed subset. Correlated functional status among segregating V segments might reflect linkage disequilibrium, but an unknown experimental factor could not be ruled out. In an earlier analysis of a few hundred of the donors, most TCR beta V segments were observed in productive rearrangements about 90% or about 30% of the time, broadly matching IMGT annotations. According to the authors, the approach could potentially be generalized to other disease states and immunological phenotypes. Because counts were too low, some 17 rarely observed V segments, including chromosome 9 orphons, were excluded from the earlier analysis of 587 of the donors. A further reported finding was that TCR beta sequences accurately predicted the HLA-A and HLA-B alleles for most subjects in the first cohort. Most CMV-associated TCR beta chains appeared to be HLA-restricted in a later analysis, and the HLA associations seemed to be driven largely by CMV exposure. Cytomegalovirus status was reported to be diagnosed by the classifier with high specificity and sensitivity in both the original and validation cohorts. The only immune exposure information available for the cohort was CMV serostatus. The 87-base-pair reads could not distinguish some IMGT-functional V segments, including TRBV6-2 and TRBV6-3, so those segments were excluded. Only TCR beta chains were sequenced in this cohort, and the absence of alpha or paired-chain data limited detectable features. A later analysis reported that several top co-occurrence clusters appeared linked to parvovirus B19, influenza, CMV and Epstein-Barr virus.

In the case of this clone: What this receptor recognizes is not known. No base-level quality is on record; no much larger clone is a single base apart.

In total, approximately 610 healthy bone marrow donors made up the cohort. At the time of sampling, every cohort member was nominally healthy, though immune exposures that went unrecorded were likely present. The donor was CMV seropositive and was included in the group of 289 seropositive cohort members. A peripheral blood sample was provided by each donor, and peripheral blood mononuclear cells were used for TCR beta sequencing. Genomic DNA extraction from the blood cell samples was performed with the Qiagen DNeasy Blood Extraction Kit. The protocol used for the library was the immunoSEQ multiplex PCR assay. For the multiplex PCR, a mixture combining 60 forward primers for TCR Vbeta segments and 13 reverse primers for TCR Jbeta segments was used. The CDR3 region of rearranged TCR beta genes was amplified from genomic DNA with a multiplex PCR assay. The amplified TCR beta libraries were sequenced on the Illumina HiSeq System as 87-base-pair reads. Per the original workflow: In a later analysis, some 80 million unique TCR beta chains were counted across the 500 to 850 repertoires, and some 10 million of these chains were shared by at least two donors. Raw reads were error-corrected and collapsed into unique sequences with a nearest-neighbor algorithm that merged closely related sequences to remove PCR and sequencing errors. To assign V, D and J gene segments, CDR3 sequences were aligned to IMGT reference sequences. For a sequence to be retained, a match of at least six nucleotides was required to both a V gene segment and a J gene segment. Rearrangements were called productive when the CDR3 lacked stop codons and stayed in frame with V and J; all others were non-productive. CDR3 was defined according to IMGT convention as the region running from the second conserved V-encoded cysteine to the conserved J-encoded phenylalanine. In an earlier analysis of more than 550 of the donors, sequences lacking an unambiguous match to a single V gene segment were excluded. An earlier analysis of a few hundred of the donors called V segments functional above 56.7% productive rearrangements and segregating when the between-donor standard deviation exceeded 5%. A statistical classification framework was built for diagnosing cytomegalovirus status from the catalog of TCR beta chain sequences. In a later analysis, V and J genes were assigned by comparing TCR nucleotide sequences against IMGT/GENE-DB human TR gene sequences. In a later analysis, CDR3 sequences and most-parsimonious VDJ recombination scenarios were assigned using the TCRdist pipeline. A later analysis defined each TCR beta chain by its CDR3 amino acid sequence plus V-gene family, and excluded reads lacking a unique V-gene family. To address suspected cross-contamination and a sequencing artifact, a later analysis removed some 620 highly shared, low-generation-probability nucleotide sequences. A later analysis calculated a clonal expansion index for each public chain from normalized within-repertoire ranks of inferred template counts. Generation probabilities in a later analysis came from a VDJ recombination model fitted to out-of-frame rearrangements, and those results were checked against IGoR. In a later analysis, hypergeometric tests were used to score TCR-TCR, TCR-HLA and TCR-CMV co-occurrence, with a repertoire-size bias correction applied to TCR pairs. In a later analysis, false discovery rates were estimated by permuting HLA or CMV assignments 20 times. In a later analysis, co-occurring TCRs were grouped using DBSCAN, and TCRdist sequence similarity was added for clustering within HLA-allele-positive subsets. Co-occurrence clustering excluded repertoires with fewer than 30,000 or more than 120,000 public chains, plus five with anomalous nucleotide sharing. Here the immuneACCESS table is served through TCRdb, limited to in-frame sequences with V and J called. Missing clones are a known gap in these copies; in checked studies unresolved V genes cover under half, and the rest lacks a known reason. V, J and clone size are taken as reported in that table, and D and trimming were inferred from the DNA itself. The table for this sample lists 90,000 or so clones; roughly four fifths of them were counted only once. The top ten hold less than 4% of the sample.

V is cut back by 10 bases and J by 1 base, with 9 bases in the junction unmatched. The germline V gene gives CDR1 as LGHNA and CDR2 as YNFKEQ. Spanning cysteine to phenylalanine, the CDR3 consists of 15 amino acids. Only the CDR3 region is kept as DNA, spanning 45 bases read in frame from base 1. This chain joins TRBV4-2 to TRBJ1-1; the central 10 bases match TRBD1. The source material was PBMCs. This TCR derives from a man aged 30 to 45 in good health and CMV-seropositive. The CDR3: CATKWGDRGNTEAFF. The DNA sequence reads TGTGCCACCAAGTGGGGGGACAGGGGGAACACTGAAGCTTTCTTT.